This T cell receptor (beta chain) was sequenced in a study of T cells in Graves' hyperthyroidism and ophthalmopathy. Trimming cost V 0 bases and J 8 bases; bases outside gene matches: 5. The germline CDR1 and CDR2 sequences are SGHRS and YFSETQ. This CDR3 is built from 14 residues. The source material, RNA transcripts, was used to amplify TCR beta CDR3 regions. RT-PCR in the first round (using the HTBI primer set) targeted the TCR CDR3. MiXCR, run by TCRdb on the multiplex PCR reads, gives a single entry per CDR3 protein. The sample lists 450,000 to 500,000 distinct CDR3 sequences, approximately 23% occurring once. This clonotype showed up just a few times.

This sequence joins TRBV5-1 and TRBJ2-1; TRBD1 matches 7 bases. This TCR was recovered from a woman between 65 and 79 years old with Graves' ophthalmopathy. Specimen: blood. The CDR3 loop reads CASSLGQGYDEQFF. The CDR3 bases are TGCGCCAGCAGCTTGGGACAGGGTTACGATGAGCAGTTCTTC. The full variable domain, in which reference TRBV5-1 and TRBJ2-1 provide the parts outside the CDR3, is KAGVTQTPRYLIKTRGQQVTLSCSPISGHRSVSWYQQTPGQGLQFLFEYFSETQRNKGNFPGRFSGRQFSNSRSEMNVSTLELGDSALYLCASSLGQGYDEQFFGPGTRLTVL.